The rows below give T cell receptor beta chains drawn from one sample of a study of cytomegalovirus exposure and HLA in healthy donors. Method: immunoSEQ multiplex PCR; TCRdb's copy keeps in-frame clones and lacks some. The repertoire holds about 200,000 clones, approximately 78% seen once, with around 3.9% in the top ten. The sequencing sample was made of PBMCs. The receptor source for this set is a male donor in good health and CMV-seronegative. The CDR3 runs from the conserved cysteine through the conserved F or W. D genes are given only for firm matches. Clone size is given for some rows only: seen once, a few or many times, or a class if the clone is expanded.

D gene | clone size | J gene | V gene | CDR3 protein | CDR3 DNA
- | few | TRBJ1-4 | TRBV18 | CASSPPNYGAATNEKLFF | TGTGCCAGCTCACCACCTAATTATGGGGCCGCAACTAATGAAAAACTGTTTTTT
- | - | TRBJ2-7 | TRBV14 | CASSRRTVAYEQYF | TGTGCCAGCAGCAGGAGGACGGTAGCCTACGAGCAGTACTTC
TRBD2 | - | TRBJ2-1 | TRBV2 | CASSILAGGNNEQFF | TGTGCCAGCAGCATACTAGCGGGAGGCAACAATGAGCAGTTCTTC
- | - | TRBJ1-2 | TRBV29-1 | CSVDRAGKGPYYGYTF | TGCAGCGTTGACAGGGCAGGGAAGGGCCCCTACTATGGCTACACCTTC
- | - | TRBJ2-7 | TRBV5-6 | CASSLGLHTYEQYF | TGTGCCAGCAGCTTGGGACTCCATACCTACGAGCAGTACTTC
- | - | TRBJ1-2 | TRBV5-1 | CASTAGPRDYGYTF | TGCGCCAGCACCGCGGGGCCTCGAGACTATGGCTACACCTTC
- | - | TRBJ2-5 | TRBV18 | CASSTGGREGRKTQYF | TGTGCCAGCTCAACAGGGGGCCGGGAGGGCCGGAAGACCCAGTACTTC
TRBD2 | - | TRBJ2-2 | TRBV27 | CASSLSGTSGQNTGELFF | TGTGCCAGCAGTTTGTCCGGGACTAGCGGACAGAACACCGGGGAGCTGTTTTTT
- | - | TRBJ1-1 | TRBV6-1 | CASGGNTEAFF | TGTGCCAGCGGCGGAAACACTGAAGCTTTCTTT
- | - | TRBJ1-6 | TRBV11-2 | CASSLANNSPLHF | TGTGCCAGCAGCTTAGCAAATAATTCACCCCTCCACTTT
TRBD1 | - | TRBJ2-7 | TRBV10-2 | CASRATGVGYEQYF | TGCGCCAGCAGAGCGACAGGGGTGGGTTACGAGCAGTACTTC
- | - | TRBJ1-4 | TRBV5-1 | CASSLRTPVGNEKLFF | TGCGCCAGCAGCTTGAGGACTCCGGTGGGGAATGAAAAACTGTTTTTT
- | - | TRBJ1-1 | TRBV7-3 | CASSPGVGEVYTEAFF | TGTGCCAGCAGCCCTGGGGTAGGGGAGGTCTACACTGAAGCTTTCTTT
- | - | TRBJ2-7 | TRBV21-1 | CASSKKLVKKAYEQYF | TGTGCCAGCAGCAAGAAACTAGTTAAAAAGGCCTACGAGCAGTACTTC
- | - | TRBJ2-3 | TRBV19 | CASSAGQFRGTDTQYF | TGTGCCAGTAGTGCCGGACAGTTCCGGGGCACAGATACGCAGTATTTT
- | - | TRBJ2-5 | TRBV11-2 | CASSHTRVGQYF | TGTGCCAGCAGTCATACCAGGGTCGGCCAGTACTTC
- | - | TRBJ2-1 | TRBV25-1 | CASTGAVYNEQFF | TGTGCCAGCACTGGGGCAGTTTACAATGAGCAGTTCTTC
- | few | TRBJ2-7 | TRBV14 | CASSQPRDNEQYF | TGTGCCAGCAGCCAGCCCCGGGACAACGAGCAGTACTTC
TRBD1 | - | TRBJ2-5 | TRBV10-3 | CAISAGGWTETQYF | TGTGCCATCAGTGCAGGGGGCTGGACGGAGACCCAGTACTTC
TRBD2 | - | TRBJ2-7 | TRBV5-5 | CASSFGGSPTTYEQYF | TGTGCCAGCAGCTTCGGCGGGAGCCCTACTACCTACGAGCAGTACTTC
TRBD2 | - | TRBJ2-7 | TRBV18 | CASSQGLAGEYEQYF | TGTGCCAGCTCACAGGGACTAGCGGGAGAGTACGAGCAGTACTTC
- | - | TRBJ1-4 | TRBV5-1 | CASSSGRTNEKLFF | TGCGCCAGCAGCTCGGGAAGAACTAATGAAAAACTGTTTTTT
TRBD1 | - | TRBJ1-5 | TRBV5-1 | CASRRTGGDGSNQPQHF | TGCGCCAGCAGGAGGACAGGGGGAGACGGTAGCAATCAGCCCCAGCATTTT
TRBD2 | - | TRBJ2-7 | TRBV4-1 | CASSQAPSGYEQYF | TGCGCCAGCAGCCAAGCCCCTAGCGGTTACGAGCAGTACTTC
- | - | TRBJ1-1 | TRBV6-5 | CASSYSGGGNTEAFF | TGTGCCAGCAGTTACTCGGGAGGGGGGAACACTGAAGCTTTCTTT
- | - | TRBJ1-1 | TRBV25-1 | CASSELLLGTEAFF | TGTGCCAGCAGTGAACTCCTCCTCGGCACTGAAGCTTTCTTT
TRBD1 | - | TRBJ2-7 | TRBV6-5 | CASSYSRQGYEQYF | TGTGCCAGCAGTTACTCGAGACAGGGCTACGAGCAGTACTTC
TRBD1 | - | TRBJ2-7 | TRBV5-8 | CASSLLSGTAYEQYF | TGTGCCAGCAGCTTGCTTTCCGGGACAGCTTACGAGCAGTACTTC
- | few | TRBJ1-4 | TRBV27 | CASSLVVGEKLFF | TGTGCCAGCAGCCTGGTCGTCGGGGAAAAACTGTTTTTT
- | - | TRBJ1-2 | TRBV7-9 | CSSSLAQGSYTF | TGTTCCAGCAGCTTAGCACAGGGAAGCTACACCTTC
TRBD1 | - | TRBJ2-2 | TRBV2 | CASSSTGEGTGELFF | TGTGCCAGCAGTAGTACAGGGGAAGGAACCGGGGAGCTGTTTTTT
- | - | TRBJ2-1 | TRBV6-6 | CASSYIAGLGNEQFF | TGTGCCAGCAGTTACATTGCGGGGCTCGGCAATGAGCAGTTCTTC
- | - | TRBJ2-1 | TRBV19 | CASSIPGGYYNEQFF | TGTGCCAGTAGTATCCCAGGGGGGTACTACAATGAGCAGTTCTTC
TRBD2 | once | TRBJ2-7 | TRBV27 | CASSWTSGPSSYEQYF | TGTGCCAGCAGCTGGACTAGCGGCCCCAGCTCCTACGAGCAGTACTTC
- | - | TRBJ2-5 | TRBV5-1 | CASSLGARGFETQYF | TGCGCCAGCAGCTTGGGCGCTAGGGGCTTTGAGACCCAGTACTTC
- | - | TRBJ2-2 | TRBV10-2 | CASSESTAASGELFF | TGCGCCAGCAGTGAGTCGACAGCAGCTTCCGGGGAGCTGTTTTTT
TRBD1 | - | TRBJ1-1 | TRBV6-1 | CASSPTGQLTEAFF | TGTGCCAGCAGTCCGACAGGGCAACTCACTGAAGCTTTCTTT
- | - | TRBJ2-1 | TRBV9 | CASSGPKELYNEQFF | TGTGCCAGCAGCGGGCCCAAGGAGTTGTACAATGAGCAGTTCTTC
TRBD2 | - | TRBJ2-3 | TRBV6-1 | CASTSGTSGTDTQYF | TGTGCCAGCACCTCCGGTACTAGCGGCACAGATACGCAGTATTTT